This TCR beta chain is from a study of post-analysis software for immune sequencing data (dated by TCRdb to 2013 to 2016). About the study as a whole: Relapsing-remitting, secondary progressive and progressive-relapsing multiple sclerosis were recorded as disease courses, and subtype annotation was lacking for some patients. The patient repertoires were set against eleven to twelve previously published healthy control repertoires from donors whose ages ranged from roughly 6 to 26 years. A subset of samples was prepared in parallel using single-end sample barcoding, then pooled and co-amplified after Illumina adapter ligation. Overall results and qualifications from the work: Compared with controls, multiple sclerosis patients had significantly lower normalized Chao1 diversity, a finding suggesting substantial peripheral T-cell clonal expansion. Patients showed significantly higher frequencies than controls for several TRBV segments, among them TRBV5-6, TRBV5-1 and TRBV20-1. The control group was slightly older than the multiple sclerosis patient group. When samples were clustered directly using the F measure, samples prepared in the same batch co-clustered strongly, which prompted a batch-effect correction.

Cut back by 6 bases and 8 bases, the V and J ends lie 22 bases apart. The CDR3 holds 15 amino acids from the cysteine to the phenylalanine. The CDR3 DNA has 45 bases and is translated from base 1. The receptor library was made with PCR. Sequencing used an Illumina HiSeq 2500. To reduce PCR and sequencing biases, unique molecular identifiers were built into the TCR beta cDNA libraries. Approximately 500,000 cDNA molecules were obtained per 1 to 10 million input T cells, so each molecule approximated one T cell. Patient libraries were prepared and sequenced with the same protocol used for the earlier healthy control dataset. Samples belonging to the same batch were prepared together, multiplexed and sequenced on a shared HiSeq lane. The original methods were these. Raw barcoded reads were processed with MIGEC, discarding single-read molecular identifier groups before consensus assembly and CDR3 extraction. Clonotype tables were post-analysed with VDJtools, and diversity was normalized by down-sampling all datasets to the smallest sample size. To correct batch-related cross-sample contamination, repertoire overlap clustering matched CDR3 amino acid sequences but not nucleotide sequences. TCRdb reprocessed the public reads (quality trimming at Q25 with fastp, clone calling with MiXCR) and kept in-frame beta chains. Merged by CDR3 protein, the rows form single entries marked with the most common genes and DNA. TCRdb, not the authors, supplied the V and J calls. Across this sample there are about 400,000 distinct CDR3 sequences, with around 33% seen only once. The ten largest clonotypes hold around 15% of the sample.

As to this clonotype: The target of this receptor is not known. No much larger clone is present one base from it, and per-base qualities are unavailable.

TCR beta repertoires were profiled from peripheral blood of approximately 13 young patients with multiple sclerosis to demonstrate the VDJtools post-analysis software. The multiple sclerosis patients were children and adolescents ranging in age from about 6 to 17 years. Sequencing input: blood. The source of this sequence is a girl between 5 and 17 years old with multiple sclerosis. Rearrangement joined TRBV12-3 or TRBV12-4 to TRBJ1-2, with the D gene call left open. The DNA is TGTGCCAGCAGCTACGTCGGGCGCCCTCTAGGGGGCTACACCTTC. It translates to CASSYVGRPLGGYTF.